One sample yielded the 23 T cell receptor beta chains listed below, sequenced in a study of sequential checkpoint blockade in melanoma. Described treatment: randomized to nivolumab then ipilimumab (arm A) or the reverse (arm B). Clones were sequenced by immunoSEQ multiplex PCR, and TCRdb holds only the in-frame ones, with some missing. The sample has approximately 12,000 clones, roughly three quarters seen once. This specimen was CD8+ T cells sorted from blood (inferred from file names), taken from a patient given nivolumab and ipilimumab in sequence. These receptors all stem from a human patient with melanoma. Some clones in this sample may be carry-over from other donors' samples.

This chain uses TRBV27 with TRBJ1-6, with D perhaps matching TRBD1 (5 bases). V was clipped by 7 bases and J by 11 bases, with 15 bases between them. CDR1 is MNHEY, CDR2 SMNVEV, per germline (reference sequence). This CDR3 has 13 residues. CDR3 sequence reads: CASTLGRGTPLHF. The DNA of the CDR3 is TGTGCCAGCACCCTAGGAAGGGGTACACCCCTCCACTTT.

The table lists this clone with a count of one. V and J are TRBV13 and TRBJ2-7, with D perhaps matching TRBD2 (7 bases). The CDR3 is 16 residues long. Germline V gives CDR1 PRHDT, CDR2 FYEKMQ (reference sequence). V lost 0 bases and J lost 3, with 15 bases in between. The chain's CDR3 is CASSLGGAGVSYEQYF. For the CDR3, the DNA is TGTGCCAGCAGCTTAGGGGGGGCGGGGGTAAGCTACGAGCAGTACTTC.

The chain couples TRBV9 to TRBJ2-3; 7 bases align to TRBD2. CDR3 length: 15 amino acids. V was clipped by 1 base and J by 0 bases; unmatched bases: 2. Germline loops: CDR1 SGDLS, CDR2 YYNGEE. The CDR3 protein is CASSVRDYSTDTQYF. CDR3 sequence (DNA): TGTGCCAGCAGCGTAAGGGACTATAGCACAGATACGCAGTATTTT. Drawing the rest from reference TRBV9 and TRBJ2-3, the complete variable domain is DSGVTQTPKHLITATGQRVTLRCSPRSGDLSVYWYQQSLDQGLQFLIQYYNGEERAKGNILERFSAQQFPDLHSELNLSSLELGDSALYFCASSVRDYSTDTQYFGPGTRLTVL.

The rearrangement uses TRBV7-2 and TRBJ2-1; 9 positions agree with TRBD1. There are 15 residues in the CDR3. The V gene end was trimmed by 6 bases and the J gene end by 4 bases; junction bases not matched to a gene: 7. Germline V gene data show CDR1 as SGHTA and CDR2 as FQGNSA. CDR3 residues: CASSSRGQGYNEQFF. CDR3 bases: TGTGCCAGCAGTTCGCGGGGACAGGGTTACAATGAGCAGTTCTTC.

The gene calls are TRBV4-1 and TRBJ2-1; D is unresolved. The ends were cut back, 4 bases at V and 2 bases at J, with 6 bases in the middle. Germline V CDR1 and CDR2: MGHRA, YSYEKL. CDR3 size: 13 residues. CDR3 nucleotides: TGCGCCAGCAGCCGCCAGACCTACAATGAGCAGTTCTTC. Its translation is CASSRQTYNEQFF.

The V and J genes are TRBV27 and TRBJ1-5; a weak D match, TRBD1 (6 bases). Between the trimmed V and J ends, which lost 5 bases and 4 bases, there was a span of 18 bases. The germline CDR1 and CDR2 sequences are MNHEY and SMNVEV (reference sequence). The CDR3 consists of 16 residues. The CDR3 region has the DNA TGTGCCAGCAGTCCGACGAGGACAGCCCGAAATCAGCCCCAGCATTTT. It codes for CASSPTRTARNQPQHF.

The CDR3 is CATSRGNRYNQPQHF. DNA for the CDR3: TGTGCCACCAGCAGGGGGAACAGGTACAATCAGCCCCAGCATTTT. The chain is built from TRBV15 and TRBJ1-5; D may be TRBD1 (5 bases). The CDR3 contains 15 residues. Trimming shortened V by 3 bases and J by 3 bases, and 12 bases separated the two germline ends. Germline lookup yields CDR1 LNHNV and CDR2 YYDKDF (reference sequence). The whole variable domain, remainder taken from reference TRBV15 and TRBJ1-5, is DAMVIQNPRYQVTQFGKPVTLSCSQTLNHNVMYWYQQKSSQAPKLLFHYYDKDFNNEADTPDNFQSRRPNTSFCFLDIRSPGLGDTAMYLCATSRGNRYNQPQHFGDGTRLSIL.

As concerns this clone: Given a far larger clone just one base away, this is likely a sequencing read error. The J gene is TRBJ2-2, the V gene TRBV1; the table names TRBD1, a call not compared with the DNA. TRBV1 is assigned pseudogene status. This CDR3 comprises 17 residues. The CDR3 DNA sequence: TGCACCAGCAGCCAAGATCACAGGGGGCTTTCCACCGGGGAGCTGTTTTTT. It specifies CTSSQDHRGLSTGELFF.

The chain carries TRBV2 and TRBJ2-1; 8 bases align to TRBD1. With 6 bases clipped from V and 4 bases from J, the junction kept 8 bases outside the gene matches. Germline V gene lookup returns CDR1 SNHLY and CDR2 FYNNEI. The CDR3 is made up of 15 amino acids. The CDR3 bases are TGTGCCAGCAGCGGACAGGGCCCGATGTACAATGAGCAGTTCTTC. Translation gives CASSGQGPMYNEQFF.

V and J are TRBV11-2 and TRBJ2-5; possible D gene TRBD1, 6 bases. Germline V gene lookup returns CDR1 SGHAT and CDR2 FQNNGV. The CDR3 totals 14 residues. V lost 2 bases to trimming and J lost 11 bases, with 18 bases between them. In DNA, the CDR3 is TGTGCCAGCAGCTTACAGGGGCCTCCTGAAGAGCAGTACTTC. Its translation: CASSLQGPPEEQYF.

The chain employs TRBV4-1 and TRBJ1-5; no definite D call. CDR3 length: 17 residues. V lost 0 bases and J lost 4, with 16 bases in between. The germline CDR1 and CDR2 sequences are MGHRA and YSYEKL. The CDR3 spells CASSQEGAGVWNQPQHF. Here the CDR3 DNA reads TGCGCCAGCAGCCAAGAAGGCGCCGGGGTGTGGAATCAGCCCCAGCATTTT.

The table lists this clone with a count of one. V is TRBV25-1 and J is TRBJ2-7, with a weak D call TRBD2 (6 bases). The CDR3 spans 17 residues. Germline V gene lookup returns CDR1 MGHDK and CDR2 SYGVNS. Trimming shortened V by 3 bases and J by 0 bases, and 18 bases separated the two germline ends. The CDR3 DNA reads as TGTGCCAGCAGTGATTGGCGGATTGGGCGGGGCTCCTACGAGCAGTACTTC. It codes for CASSDWRIGRGSYEQYF.

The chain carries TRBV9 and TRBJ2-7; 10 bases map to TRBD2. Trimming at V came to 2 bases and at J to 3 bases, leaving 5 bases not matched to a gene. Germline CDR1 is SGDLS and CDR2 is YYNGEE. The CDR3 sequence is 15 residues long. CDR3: CASSVASGGLYEQYF. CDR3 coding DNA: TGTGCCAGCAGCGTTGCTAGCGGGGGCCTCTACGAGCAGTACTTC.

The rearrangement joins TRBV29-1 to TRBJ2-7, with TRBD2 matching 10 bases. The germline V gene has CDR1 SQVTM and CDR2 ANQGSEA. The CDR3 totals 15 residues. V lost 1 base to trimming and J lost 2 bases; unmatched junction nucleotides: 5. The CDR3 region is CSVEGTLAGAYEQYF. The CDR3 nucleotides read TGCAGCGTTGAAGGGACCCTAGCGGGGGCCTACGAGCAGTACTTC.

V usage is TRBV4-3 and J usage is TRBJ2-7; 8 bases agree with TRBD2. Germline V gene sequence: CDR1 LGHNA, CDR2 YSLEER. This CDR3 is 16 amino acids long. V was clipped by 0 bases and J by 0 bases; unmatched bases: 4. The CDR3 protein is CASSQDGGTSSYEQYF. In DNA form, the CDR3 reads TGCGCCAGCAGCCAAGATGGGGGGACTAGCTCCTACGAGCAGTACTTC.

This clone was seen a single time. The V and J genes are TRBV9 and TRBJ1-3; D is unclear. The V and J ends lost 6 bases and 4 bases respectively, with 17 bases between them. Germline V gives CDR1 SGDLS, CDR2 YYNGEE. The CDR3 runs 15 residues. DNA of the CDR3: TGTGCCAGCACCGATCTTAGTCGTCCCGGAAACACCATATATTTT. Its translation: CASTDLSRPGNTIYF.

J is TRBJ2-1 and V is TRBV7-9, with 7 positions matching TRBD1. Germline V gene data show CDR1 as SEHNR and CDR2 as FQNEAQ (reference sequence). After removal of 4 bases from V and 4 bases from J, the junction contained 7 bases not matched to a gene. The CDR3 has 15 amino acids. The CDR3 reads CASSSRTGRYNEQFF. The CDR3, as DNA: TGTGCCAGCAGCTCCAGGACAGGCCGATACAATGAGCAGTTCTTC.

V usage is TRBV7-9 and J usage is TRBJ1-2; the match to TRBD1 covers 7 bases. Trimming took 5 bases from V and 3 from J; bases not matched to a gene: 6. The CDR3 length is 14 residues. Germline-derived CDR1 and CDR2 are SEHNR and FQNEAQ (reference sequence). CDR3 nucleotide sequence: TGTGCCAGCAGCCCGGGACAGCCACACTATGGCTACACCTTC. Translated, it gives CASSPGQPHYGYTF.

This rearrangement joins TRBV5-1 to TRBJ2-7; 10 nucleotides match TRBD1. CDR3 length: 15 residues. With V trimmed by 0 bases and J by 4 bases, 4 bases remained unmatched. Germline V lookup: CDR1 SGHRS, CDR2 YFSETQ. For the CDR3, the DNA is TGCGCCAGCAGCTTGGCCGGGACAGGGGCATACGAGCAGTACTTC. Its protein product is CASSLAGTGAYEQYF.

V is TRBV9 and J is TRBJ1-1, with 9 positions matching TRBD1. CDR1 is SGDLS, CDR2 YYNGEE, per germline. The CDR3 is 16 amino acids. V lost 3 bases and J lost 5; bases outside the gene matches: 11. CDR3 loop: CASSAPSGQGQTEAFF. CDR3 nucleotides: TGTGCCAGCAGCGCCCCATCCGGACAGGGGCAAACTGAAGCTTTCTTT.

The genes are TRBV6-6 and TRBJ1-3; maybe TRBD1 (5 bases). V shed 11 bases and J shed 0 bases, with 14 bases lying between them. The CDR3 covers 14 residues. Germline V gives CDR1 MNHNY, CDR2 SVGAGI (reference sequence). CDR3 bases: TGTGCCGCTATGTGGGACTTCTCTGGAAACACCATATATTTT. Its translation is CAAMWDFSGNTIYF.

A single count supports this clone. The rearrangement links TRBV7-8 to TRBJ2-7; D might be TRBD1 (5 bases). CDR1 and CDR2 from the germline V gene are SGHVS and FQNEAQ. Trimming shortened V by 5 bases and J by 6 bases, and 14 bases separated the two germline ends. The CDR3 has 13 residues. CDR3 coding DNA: TGTGCCAGCAGCCCTGCAGGCAGGGCCGAGCAGTACTTC. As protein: CASSPAGRAEQYF. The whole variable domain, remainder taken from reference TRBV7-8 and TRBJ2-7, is GAGVSQSPRYKVAKRGQDVALRCDPISGHVSLFWYQQALGQGPEFLTYFQNEAQLDKSGLPSDRFFAERPEGSVSTLKIQRTQQEDSAVYLCASSPAGRAEQYFGPGTRLTVT.

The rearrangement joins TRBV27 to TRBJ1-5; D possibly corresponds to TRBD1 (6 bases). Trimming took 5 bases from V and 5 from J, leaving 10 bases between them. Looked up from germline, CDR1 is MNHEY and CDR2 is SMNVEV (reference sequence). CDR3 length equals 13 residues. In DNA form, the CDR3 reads TGTGCCAGCAGTGCCACAGGGTATCAGCCCCAGCATTTT. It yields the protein CASSATGYQPQHF.